The 16 T cell receptor beta chains given below trace back to one sample, sequenced in a study of T-cell reconstitution after alpha-beta-depleted transplantation in children. Preparing the TCRbeta library involved the use of unique molecular identifiers. A single record per CDR3 protein comes from TCRdb applying MiXCR to the PCR reads. There are over 200,000 distinct CDR3 sequences in the sample; about a tenth occur only once, and 5% to 7% lies in the top ten. The material sequenced was PBMCs from the stem cell graft donor, taken from the stem cell graft. These receptor sequences come from a human donor who donated a stem cell graft to a child with acute lymphoblastic leukemia.

This clonotype was detected many times. This chain joins TRBV7-9 and TRBJ2-6; perhaps TRBD2 as D (6 bases). V gave up 3 bases and J gave up 3 bases, with 9 bases separating them. From germline, CDR1 is SEHNR and CDR2 FQNEAQ (reference sequence). The CDR3 is made up of 15 amino acids. The CDR3 reads CASSFGGNGANVLTF. CDR3 coding DNA: TGTGCCAGCAGCTTTGGGGGGAATGGGGCCAACGTCCTGACTTTC.

CDR3 bases: TGTGCCAGCAGCTCCTGGGACGGAAACTCTGGGGCCAACGTCCTGACTTTC. It translates to CASSSWDGNSGANVLTF. V gene TRBV7-6 combines with J gene TRBJ2-6, with D perhaps TRBD1 or TRBD2 (5 bases each). The CDR3 is 17 amino acids. The germline V gene has CDR1 SGHVS and CDR2 FNYEAQ. With 4 bases removed from V and 0 bases from J, the gap between germline ends came to 13 bases.

The sample holds many counts of this clonotype. The chain has TRBV12-3 or TRBV12-4 and TRBJ1-1; D is possibly TRBD1 (5 bases). V lost 6 bases, J lost 3 bases, and 17 bases lay in between. The CDR3 spans 15 residues. CDR3 DNA: TGTGCCAGCAGCCCCGCCGGGGGTGGGCACACTGAAGCTTTCTTT. Its translation: CASSPAGGGHTEAFF.

A few counts support this clonotype. J is TRBJ2-7 and V is TRBV5-1; 8 positions match TRBD1. The ends lost 7 bases at V and 8 bases at J; junction bases unmatched: 14. The CDR3 consists of 14 residues. Germline CDR1 reads SGHRS; CDR2 reads YFSETQ. The CDR3 spells CASRRTGTGPKQYF. Here the CDR3 DNA reads TGCGCCAGCCGCCGGACCGGGACAGGTCCCAAGCAGTACTTC.

This clonotype was picked up many times. J is TRBJ2-3 and V is TRBV6-5; 10 nucleotides agree with TRBD1. CDR3 length: 14 residues. V lost 5 bases to trimming and J lost 8 bases; unmatched junction nucleotides: 7. Looked up from germline, CDR1 is MNHEY and CDR2 is SVGAGI. CDR3 nucleotides: TGTGCCAGCAGTAACGGACAGGGGGAGGGTACGCAGTATTTT. Its translation: CASSNGQGEGTQYF.

This clonotype was seen many times. The rearrangement links TRBV18 to TRBJ1-1; D not resolved. The germline V and J ends were trimmed by 2 bases and 1 base, with 11 bases remaining between them. The germline V gene encodes CDR1 KGHSH and CDR2 LQKENI. The CDR3 is made up of 15 amino acids. Here the CDR3 DNA reads TGTGCCAGCTCACCAGTAAGTGTCGGGAACACTGAAGCTTTCTTT. Translation: CASSPVSVGNTEAFF. Full variable domain (outside the CDR3, taken from reference TRBV18 and TRBJ1-1): NAGVMQNPRHLVRRRGQEARLRCSPMKGHSHVYWYRQLPEEGLKFMVYLQKENIIDESGMPKERFSAEFPKEGPSILRIQQVVRGDSAAYFCASSPVSVGNTEAFFGQGTRLTVV.

The table lists this clonotype with a few counts. V and J are TRBV5-1 and TRBJ1-2; no firm D call. V lost 5 bases, J lost 0 bases, and 11 bases lay in between. The CDR3 loop spans 14 amino acids. The germline V gene encodes CDR1 SGHRS and CDR2 YFSETQ. CDR3 loop: CASSSATPNYGYTF. The DNA for the CDR3 is TGCGCCAGCAGTTCGGCGACCCCTAACTATGGCTACACCTTC.

This clonotype was counted at least ten times. The chain recombines TRBV10-3 with TRBJ1-5; a possible D gene is TRBD1 (5 bases). CDR1 is ENHRY, CDR2 SYGVKD, per germline. V shed 0 bases and J shed 2 bases, with 11 bases lying between them. The CDR3 is made up of 16 amino acids. The DNA for the CDR3 is TGTGCCATCAGTGAGTCGCAGGGAGGCCGCAATCAGCCCCAGCATTTT. It specifies CAISESQGGRNQPQHF.

The V gene is TRBV5-1, the J gene TRBJ2-7; 7 positions agree with TRBD1. Unmatched junction bases numbered 15, after V lost 2 bases and J lost 4 bases. In germline, CDR1 is SGHRS, CDR2 YFSETQ. The CDR3 loop spans 17 amino acids. CDR3 nucleotide sequence: TGCGCCAGCAGCTTATGGACAGGCGGTGGGGTAGGGTACGAGCAGTACTTC. It codes for CASSLWTGGGVGYEQYF.

V usage is TRBV12-3 or TRBV12-4 and J usage is TRBJ2-1, with D possibly called TRBD1 or TRBD2 (5 bases each). Trimming took off 7 bases at V and 5 bases at J, with 15 bases between the two ends. CDR3 length equals 14 residues. The CDR3 here is CASIPSGRNNEQFF. The CDR3 region has the DNA TGTGCCAGCATCCCGTCGGGACGGAACAATGAGCAGTTCTTC.

This clonotype was recorded at least ten times. The rearrangement uses TRBV12-3 or TRBV12-4 and TRBJ2-3; D call uncertain. The V and J ends lost 8 bases and 0 bases respectively, with 6 bases between them. The CDR3 totals 12 residues. The CDR3 loop is CASERSTDTQYF. The DNA for the CDR3 is TGTGCCAGCGAACGGAGCACAGATACGCAGTATTTT.

In this sample, this clonotype turned up many times. The V and J genes are TRBV4-1 and TRBJ2-5, with 9 bases aligning to TRBD2. The CDR3 is made up of 16 amino acids. Per the germline V gene, CDR1 is MGHRA and CDR2 is YSYEKL. The V gene end was trimmed by 2 bases and the J gene end by 4 bases; junction bases not matched to a gene: 8. CDR3: CASSQFQAGGLETQYF. The DNA for the CDR3 is TGCGCCAGCAGCCAATTTCAAGCGGGGGGATTAGAGACCCAGTACTTC.

In its sample, this clonotype was seen many times. The V call is TRBV29-1, the J call TRBJ1-3; D is uncertain. Trimming stripped 6 bases from V and 4 bases from J, with 10 bases between. The length of the CDR3 is 12 residues. CDR1 and CDR2 (germline): SQVTM, ANQGSEA. The CDR3 DNA follows: TGCAGCGTGTCCGCAAAAGGAAACACCATATATTTT. Translating gives CSVSAKGNTIYF.

This clonotype was counted at least ten times. The genes are TRBV29-1 and TRBJ2-5, with 7 bases that match TRBD2. The CDR3 is 13 residues long. Per the germline V gene, CDR1 is SQVTM and CDR2 is ANQGSEA. The junction had 6 bases not matched to a gene; V was cut back by 6 bases and J by 2 bases. The CDR3 bases are TGCAGCGTATCCAGCGGGGTTCAAGAGACCCAGTACTTC. It yields the protein CSVSSGVQETQYF.

This clonotype was seen only a few times. V usage is TRBV20-1 and J usage is TRBJ2-2; 7 bases line up with TRBD2. The germline V gene has CDR1 DFQATT and CDR2 SNEGSKA (reference sequence). V lost 3 bases, J lost 0 bases, and 10 bases stayed unmatched. There are 17 residues in the CDR3. CDR3 amino acids: CSARGGLPVANTGELFF. CDR3 in DNA: TGCAGTGCTAGGGGGGGACTACCCGTCGCGAACACCGGGGAGCTGTTTTTT.

This clonotype was picked up a small number of times. The CDR3 protein is CASGLAGTRLQYF. CDR3 DNA: TGTGCTAGTGGTTTGGCTGGGACTAGGCTGCAGTATTTT. The chain carries TRBV12-5 and TRBJ2-3; 8 bases are a match to TRBD2. V lost 1 base and J lost 11; bases outside the gene matches: 5. This CDR3 contains 13 residues. CDR1 is LGHNT, CDR2 FRNRAP, per germline.